This is a list of T cell receptor beta chains from one sample in a study of cytomegalovirus exposure and HLA in healthy donors. The data were produced by immunoSEQ multiplex PCR, yet TCRdb's version contains in-frame clones alone and is incomplete. The sample has under 150,000 clones, over 60% seen once. Sequencing used PBMCs. These receptors were obtained from a woman aged 25 to 39 in good health and CMV-seronegative. CDR3s include the opening cysteine and the closing phenylalanine or tryptophan. D genes are given only for firm matches. Clone size is shown for a subset of rows, as once, few, many or a class of expanded clone.

j_gene,abundance,v_gene,d_gene,CDR3aa,CDR3nt
TRBJ1-2,-,TRBV5-1,TRBD1,CASSPGQGGGYTF,TGCGCCAGCAGCCCAGGACAGGGAGGAGGCTACACCTTC
TRBJ1-3,-,TRBV7-8,-,CASSIQAFSGNTIYF,TGTGCCAGCAGCATTCAGGCGTTCTCTGGAAACACCATATATTTT
TRBJ1-3,-,TRBV5-6,TRBD1,CASSYTGAGNTIYF,TGTGCCAGCAGCTACACAGGGGCTGGAAACACCATATATTTT
TRBJ2-2,-,TRBV5-1,-,CASSFSGTGELFF,TGCGCCAGCAGCTTTTCCGGCACCGGGGAGCTGTTTTTT
TRBJ1-1,-,TRBV5-1,-,CASSLQGVNTEAFF,TGCGCCAGCAGCTTACAGGGTGTCAACACTGAAGCTTTCTTT
TRBJ2-3,few,TRBV5-8,-,CASRRDFATDTQYF,TGTGCCAGCAGACGGGACTTTGCAACAGATACGCAGTATTTT
TRBJ2-2,-,TRBV19,-,CASSRSGPPNTGELFF,TGTGCCAGTAGCCGCTCAGGGCCCCCGAACACCGGGGAGCTGTTTTTT
TRBJ1-4,-,TRBV6-5,-,CASSSTGNNEKLFF,TGTGCCAGCAGTTCGACAGGAAATAATGAAAAACTGTTTTTT
TRBJ2-3,few,TRBV9,-,CASSVAVSTDTQYF,TGTGCCAGCAGCGTAGCTGTGAGCACAGATACGCAGTATTTT
TRBJ2-7,-,TRBV11-2,-,CASSLERESEQYF,TGTGCCAGCAGCTTAGAGAGGGAAAGCGAGCAGTACTTC
TRBJ1-5,-,TRBV5-1,-,CASSLEPGADQPQHF,TGCGCCAGCAGCTTGGAACCAGGGGCTGATCAGCCCCAGCATTTT
TRBJ2-1,once,TRBV7-8,TRBD2,CASSLAWTSGGNEQFF,TGTGCCAGCAGCTTAGCTTGGACTAGCGGGGGTAATGAGCAGTTCTTC
TRBJ1-1,-,TRBV9,-,CASSVEVDGVTEAFF,TGTGCCAGCAGCGTAGAAGTTGACGGGGTCACTGAAGCTTTCTTT
TRBJ1-4,-,TRBV27,TRBD1,CASRPGTATNEKLFF,TGTGCCAGCAGACCCGGGACAGCAACTAATGAAAAACTGTTTTTT
TRBJ2-5,once,TRBV7-3,-,CASSSRGQETQYF,TGTGCCAGCAGCTCCCGGGGTCAGGAGACCCAGTACTTC
TRBJ2-2,-,TRBV5-1,TRBD2,CASSLGTAGGPGTGELFF,TGCGCCAGCAGCTTGGGTACAGCGGGGGGGCCCGGCACCGGGGAGCTGTTTTTT
TRBJ1-1,once,TRBV6-5,-,CASSYTGGRAEAFF,TGTGCCAGCAGTTACACGGGGGGGAGGGCTGAAGCTTTCTTT
TRBJ1-4,-,TRBV6-1,-,CASNGGHPNEKLFF,TGTGCCAGCAACGGGGGGCATCCTAATGAAAAACTGTTTTTT
TRBJ2-7,once,TRBV7-9,TRBD1,CASSLKTGGDYEQYF,TGTGCCAGCAGCTTGAAAACAGGGGGCGATTACGAGCAGTACTTC
TRBJ1-4,-,TRBV9,-,CASSVNGEKLFF,TGTGCCAGCAGCGTAAACGGGGAAAAACTGTTTTTT
TRBJ1-5,-,TRBV28,-,CASSLSGAGGVGQPQHF,TGTGCCAGCAGTTTATCGGGAGCGGGGGGGGTAGGGCAGCCCCAGCATTTT
TRBJ1-2,-,TRBV5-6,-,CASSLVQGEGYTF,TGTGCCAGCAGCTTGGTACAGGGAGAAGGCTACACCTTC
TRBJ2-7,once,TRBV27,-,CASSLPPVSYEQYF,TGTGCCAGCAGTTTACCCCCGGTCTCCTACGAGCAGTACTTC
TRBJ1-1,-,TRBV14,-,CASSRDFSGTEAFF,TGTGCCAGCAGCCGGGATTTCTCGGGGACTGAAGCTTTCTTT
TRBJ1-1,few,TRBV10-3,TRBD1,CAIRPQGMNTEAFF,TGTGCCATCAGGCCACAGGGGATGAACACTGAAGCTTTCTTT
TRBJ1-1,few,TRBV19,-,CASSGNRVLKGSEAFF,TGTGCCAGTAGTGGGAACAGGGTCTTGAAGGGGAGTGAAGCTTTCTTT
TRBJ1-2,-,TRBV6-5,-,CASSYSKDSSIGYTF,TGTGCCAGCAGTTACAGTAAGGACAGTTCCATTGGCTACACCTTC
TRBJ2-2,-,TRBV5-1,TRBD1,CASSSRGRLTGELFF,TGCGCCAGCAGCTCCAGGGGGCGACTTACCGGGGAGCTGTTTTTT
TRBJ1-1,-,TRBV9,-,CASSPQWGGATEAFF,TGTGCCAGCAGCCCCCAGTGGGGGGGCGCCACTGAAGCTTTCTTT
TRBJ1-1,-,TRBV6-4,-,CASSDIGGTEAFF,TGTGCCAGCAGTGATATCGGGGGCACTGAAGCTTTCTTT
TRBJ1-6,-,TRBV27,-,CASRRTGNNSPLHF,TGTGCCAGCAGAAGAACAGGGAACAATTCACCCCTCCACTTT
TRBJ2-2,-,TRBV30,TRBD1,CAWFSRDSFNTGELFF,TGTGCCTGGTTTTCCCGGGACAGTTTTAACACCGGGGAGCTGTTTTTT
TRBJ1-6,-,TRBV5-1,-,CASSLGHPSSYNSPLHF,TGCGCCAGCAGCCTGGGACATCCGAGCTCCTATAATTCACCCCTCCACTTT
TRBJ1-5,few,TRBV6-5,-,CASSRGTRGDQPQHF,TGTGCCAGCTCGAGAGGGACCCGGGGGGATCAGCCCCAGCATTTT
TRBJ1-2,once,TRBV6-5,-,CASSYRGGLGGYTF,TGTGCCAGCAGTTACAGGGGGGGACTGGGTGGCTACACCTTC
TRBJ1-4,-,TRBV4-1,-,CASSQTATNEKLFF,TGCGCCAGCAGCCAGACAGCAACTAATGAAAAACTGTTTTTT
TRBJ2-1,-,TRBV9,-,CASSVAYGGAYNEQFF,TGTGCCAGCAGCGTAGCTTATGGAGGGGCCTACAATGAGCAGTTCTTC
TRBJ2-3,-,TRBV29-1,TRBD2,CSVETSGGTDTQYF,TGCAGCGTTGAAACTAGCGGGGGCACAGATACGCAGTATTTT
TRBJ1-2,-,TRBV21-1,-,CASSKDGDRSTNYGYTF,TGTGCCAGCAGCAAAGACGGGGACAGATCTACTAACTATGGCTACACCTTC
TRBJ2-2,-,TRBV15,-,CATSGPHRDTGELFF,TGTGCCACCAGCGGACCCCACAGGGACACCGGGGAGCTGTTTTTT
TRBJ2-7,-,TRBV7-2,TRBD2,CASSFGGEGYEQYF,TGTGCCAGCAGCTTTGGGGGGGAAGGGTACGAGCAGTACTTC
TRBJ1-4,-,TRBV7-6,-,CASSLARGTNNEKLFF,TGTGCCAGCAGCTTAGCGCGAGGGACTAACAATGAAAAACTGTTTTTT
TRBJ2-5,once,TRBV11-2,-,CASSLVTVNQETQYF,TGTGCCAGCAGCTTAGTTACGGTAAACCAAGAGACCCAGTACTTC
TRBJ2-6,-,TRBV9,-,CASSAVGGRDGANVLTF,TGTGCCAGCAGCGCCGTCGGGGGGCGCGATGGGGCCAACGTCCTGACTTTC
TRBJ1-6,-,TRBV5-1,TRBD1,CASSLGGQGFVSPLHF,TGCGCCAGCAGCTTGGGCGGACAGGGGTTCGTTTCACCCCTCCACTTT
TRBJ1-2,-,TRBV4-3,-,CASSQEIGAGVDGYTF,TGCGCCAGCAGCCAAGAAATAGGGGCGGGAGTAGATGGCTACACCTTC
TRBJ1-4,-,TRBV5-1,-,CASSLTESPRKLFF,TGCGCCAGCAGCCTTACAGAATCCCCCCGAAAACTGTTTTTT
TRBJ2-1,-,TRBV9,-,CASSVVQNVNEQFF,TGTGCCAGCAGCGTAGTACAGAATGTCAATGAGCAGTTCTTC
TRBJ1-1,-,TRBV6-5,TRBD1,CASSYRGQGGTEAFF,TGTGCCAGCAGTTACAGGGGACAGGGGGGTACTGAAGCTTTCTTT
TRBJ1-1,-,TRBV5-6,-,CASSFGKGTEAFF,TGTGCCAGCAGCTTTGGGAAGGGGACTGAAGCTTTCTTT
TRBJ1-3,few,TRBV29-1,-,CSVDEGSGNTIYF,TGCAGCGTTGACGAGGGATCGGGAAACACCATATATTTT
TRBJ1-6,-,TRBV5-8,-,CASSLGGEGSPLHF,TGTGCCAGCAGCCTCGGGGGGGAGGGTTCACCCCTCCACTTT
TRBJ2-5,-,TRBV7-6,TRBD1,CASSWTGTETQYF,TGTGCCAGCAGCTGGACAGGAACCGAGACCCAGTACTTC
TRBJ1-2,-,TRBV7-4,-,CASSLALTDNREHGYTF,TGTGCCAGCAGCTTAGCGCTCACAGACAACAGGGAACATGGCTACACCTTC
TRBJ2-7,few,TRBV10-3,-,CAISETGGGYREQYF,TGTGCCATCAGTGAGACCGGGGGAGGTTACAGGGAGCAGTACTTC
TRBJ2-7,-,TRBV27,TRBD1,CASSLVLGQGAGEQYF,TGTGCCAGCAGTTTGGTCTTGGGACAGGGAGCGGGCGAGCAGTACTTC
TRBJ2-5,once,TRBV9,-,CASSVETEYQETQYF,TGTGCCAGCAGCGTAGAAACGGAGTACCAAGAGACCCAGTACTTC
TRBJ1-6,-,TRBV18,-,CASSLGQSPLHF,TGTGCCAGCTCACTCGGACAGTCACCCCTCCACTTT
TRBJ1-2,once,TRBV6-1,-,CATPAGEGYGYTF,TGTGCCACCCCGGCAGGGGAAGGCTATGGCTACACCTTC